The rows below give T cell receptor beta chains drawn from one sample of a study of shared clonotypes between healthy human individuals. Assay used: immunoSEQ multiplex PCR; TCRdb lists only in-frame clones, some missing. Among about 2 million clones listed, about 95% were seen once. What was sequenced was naive CD8+ T cells sorted from blood. The receptor set was obtained from a young man in good health. Each CDR3 is given with its conserved first and last residue. D genes are given only for firm matches. Not every row has a clone size; where given, it reads once, few, many or a size class.

j_call: TRBJ1-5
v_call: TRBV7-9
d_call: -
clone_size: -
cdr3_aa: CASSLDAGPYQPQHF
cdr3_nt: TGTGCCAGCAGCTTAGATGCCGGCCCGTATCAGCCCCAGCATTTT

j_call: TRBJ2-1
v_call: TRBV15
d_call: -
clone_size: once
cdr3_aa: CATSRESGFNDEQFF
cdr3_nt: TGTGCCACCAGCAGAGAATCGGGGTTCAACGATGAGCAGTTCTTC

j_call: TRBJ2-2
v_call: TRBV11-2
d_call: TRBD1
clone_size: -
cdr3_aa: CASSLAGGATGELFF
cdr3_nt: TGTGCCAGCAGCTTGGCAGGGGGCGCCACCGGGGAGCTGTTTTTT

j_call: TRBJ2-3
v_call: TRBV30
d_call: -
clone_size: -
cdr3_aa: CAWNPGGYTDTQYF
cdr3_nt: TGTGCCTGGAACCCGGGCGGATACACAGATACGCAGTATTTT

j_call: TRBJ1-4
v_call: TRBV2
d_call: TRBD1
clone_size: -
cdr3_aa: CASSEGQGLEKLFF
cdr3_nt: TGTGCCAGCAGTGAAGGACAGGGGTTGGAAAAACTGTTTTTT

j_call: TRBJ2-5
v_call: TRBV10-2
d_call: TRBD1
clone_size: -
cdr3_aa: CASKPGTGFGETQYF
cdr3_nt: TGCGCCAGCAAGCCCGGGACAGGGTTTGGGGAGACCCAGTACTTC

j_call: TRBJ2-2
v_call: TRBV7-9
d_call: -
clone_size: -
cdr3_aa: CASSLDGGRELFF
cdr3_nt: TGTGCCAGCAGCCTCGACGGGGGGCGCGAGCTGTTTTTT

j_call: TRBJ2-1
v_call: TRBV9
d_call: -
clone_size: once
cdr3_aa: CASSVILLGDEQFF
cdr3_nt: TGTGCCAGCAGCGTAATACTCCTCGGCGATGAGCAGTTCTTC

j_call: TRBJ2-1
v_call: TRBV13
d_call: TRBD2
clone_size: -
cdr3_aa: CASSLAVDGGQAGEQFF
cdr3_nt: TGTGCCAGCAGCCTAGCAGTGGATGGCGGGCAAGCGGGGGAGCAGTTCTTC

j_call: TRBJ1-1
v_call: TRBV9
d_call: -
clone_size: -
cdr3_aa: CASSVAHGLPNTEAFF
cdr3_nt: TGTGCCAGCAGCGTAGCTCACGGGTTACCGAACACTGAAGCTTTCTTT

j_call: TRBJ2-1
v_call: TRBV27
d_call: TRBD1
clone_size: -
cdr3_aa: CASSRTGGNSYNEQFF
cdr3_nt: TGTGCCAGCAGTCGGACAGGCGGCAATTCCTACAATGAGCAGTTCTTC

j_call: TRBJ2-7
v_call: TRBV5-4
d_call: TRBD1
clone_size: -
cdr3_aa: CASSTRDRSSYEQYF
cdr3_nt: TGTGCCAGCAGCACCCGGGACAGAAGCTCCTACGAGCAGTACTTC

j_call: TRBJ1-1
v_call: TRBV13
d_call: -
clone_size: -
cdr3_aa: CASSQNTEAFF
cdr3_nt: TGTGCCAGCAGCCAAAACACTGAAGCTTTCTTT

j_call: TRBJ1-5
v_call: TRBV27
d_call: -
clone_size: once
cdr3_aa: CASSRLGQHF
cdr3_nt: TGTGCCAGCAGTCGACTGGGCCAGCATTTT

j_call: TRBJ2-7
v_call: TRBV27
d_call: TRBD1
clone_size: -
cdr3_aa: CASSLSYQGVLWASYEQYF
cdr3_nt: TGTGCCAGCAGTTTATCGTATCAGGGGGTTCTCTGGGCCTCCTACGAGCAGTACTTC

j_call: TRBJ1-5
v_call: TRBV11-2
d_call: -
clone_size: -
cdr3_aa: CASSLYVDSNQPQHF
cdr3_nt: TGTGCCAGCAGCCTCTATGTCGATAGCAATCAGCCCCAGCATTTT

j_call: TRBJ2-7
v_call: TRBV4-1
d_call: -
clone_size: -
cdr3_aa: CASSQVKGEQYF
cdr3_nt: TGCGCCAGCAGCCAAGTTAAGGGCGAGCAGTACTTC

j_call: TRBJ1-1
v_call: TRBV19
d_call: TRBD1
clone_size: -
cdr3_aa: CASSIDQGAAVDEAFF
cdr3_nt: TGTGCCAGTAGTATCGACCAGGGGGCCGCCGTTGACGAAGCTTTCTTT

j_call: TRBJ2-1
v_call: TRBV27
d_call: -
clone_size: -
cdr3_aa: CASSLLGPKGNEQFF
cdr3_nt: TGTGCCAGCAGTTTATTGGGACCAAAAGGCAATGAGCAGTTCTTC

j_call: TRBJ1-1
v_call: TRBV11-2
d_call: -
clone_size: -
cdr3_aa: CASSWYAPGVGTEAFF
cdr3_nt: TGTGCCAGCAGCTGGTATGCGCCGGGAGTGGGGACTGAAGCTTTCTTT

j_call: TRBJ2-5
v_call: TRBV5-1
d_call: TRBD2
clone_size: -
cdr3_aa: CASSPWTSGRAGETQYF
cdr3_nt: TGCGCCAGCAGCCCATGGACTAGCGGGAGGGCCGGGGAGACCCAGTACTTC

j_call: TRBJ2-7
v_call: TRBV6-1
d_call: TRBD2
clone_size: -
cdr3_aa: CASSEAREGRPVYFYEQYF
cdr3_nt: TGTGCCAGCAGTGAAGCCAGGGAGGGTCGTCCGGTTTACTTCTACGAGCAGTACTTC

j_call: TRBJ1-1
v_call: TRBV27
d_call: TRBD1
clone_size: -
cdr3_aa: CATGGQVLGEAFF
cdr3_nt: TGTGCCACTGGGGGACAGGTCCTCGGGGAAGCTTTCTTT

j_call: TRBJ2-2
v_call: TRBV27
d_call: -
clone_size: -
cdr3_aa: CASSLSDTGELFF
cdr3_nt: TGTGCCAGCAGTTTATCTGACACCGGGGAGCTGTTTTTT

j_call: TRBJ2-3
v_call: TRBV2
d_call: -
clone_size: -
cdr3_aa: CASTSAPADTQYF
cdr3_nt: TGTGCCAGCACCTCTGCCCCGGCGGATACGCAGTATTTT

j_call: TRBJ1-1
v_call: TRBV27
d_call: TRBD1
clone_size: -
cdr3_aa: CASGLGGQPNTEAFF
cdr3_nt: TGTGCCAGCGGCCTGGGGGGACAGCCGAACACTGAAGCTTTCTTT

j_call: TRBJ2-1
v_call: TRBV15
d_call: TRBD2
clone_size: -
cdr3_aa: CATSRESGLVNQQFF
cdr3_nt: TGTGCCACCAGCAGAGAATCGGGACTAGTCAATCAGCAGTTCTTC

j_call: TRBJ1-1
v_call: TRBV30
d_call: -
clone_size: -
cdr3_aa: CAWSPDRYEAFF
cdr3_nt: TGTGCCTGGAGCCCCGACAGATATGAAGCTTTTTTT

j_call: TRBJ1-1
v_call: TRBV6-5
d_call: -
clone_size: -
cdr3_aa: CASSQGIGTEAFF
cdr3_nt: TGTGCCAGCAGCCAGGGGATTGGGACTGAAGCTTTCTTT

j_call: TRBJ2-5
v_call: TRBV7-9
d_call: -
clone_size: few
cdr3_aa: CASSLSETQYF
cdr3_nt: TGTGCCAGCAGCTTAAGCGAGACCCAGTACTTC

j_call: TRBJ2-1
v_call: TRBV5-6
d_call: TRBD2
clone_size: few
cdr3_aa: CASSYLAGGPHEQFF
cdr3_nt: TGTGCCAGCAGCTACCTAGCGGGAGGGCCCCATGAGCAGTTCTTC

j_call: TRBJ2-7
v_call: TRBV5-4
d_call: -
clone_size: -
cdr3_aa: CASSLERDSYYEQYF
cdr3_nt: TGTGCCAGCAGCTTGGAGAGGGACTCATATTACGAGCAGTACTTC

j_call: TRBJ1-5
v_call: TRBV5-6
d_call: -
clone_size: -
cdr3_aa: CASSPRGDQPQHF
cdr3_nt: TGTGCCAGCAGCCCGAGGGGGGATCAGCCCCAGCATTTT

j_call: TRBJ2-5
v_call: TRBV7-9
d_call: TRBD2
clone_size: -
cdr3_aa: CASSFPLGGRPETQYF
cdr3_nt: TGTGCCAGCAGCTTTCCTTTAGGCGGGAGGCCGGAGACCCAGTACTTC

j_call: TRBJ2-7
v_call: TRBV7-7
d_call: TRBD1
clone_size: -
cdr3_aa: CASSSGTGNNEQYF
cdr3_nt: TGTGCTAGCAGCTCCGGGACAGGGAATAACGAGCAGTACTTC

j_call: TRBJ2-2
v_call: TRBV7-9
d_call: -
clone_size: -
cdr3_aa: CASSLLNTGELFF
cdr3_nt: TGTGCCAGCAGCCTATTGAACACCGGGGAGCTGTTTTTT

j_call: TRBJ2-3
v_call: TRBV6-1
d_call: TRBD2
clone_size: -
cdr3_aa: CASRDLLAVTDTQYF
cdr3_nt: TGTGCCAGCAGGGATTTACTAGCGGTCACAGATACGCAGTATTTT

j_call: TRBJ2-2
v_call: TRBV7-9
d_call: TRBD2
clone_size: -
cdr3_aa: CASSSRTSGANTGELFF
cdr3_nt: TGTGCCAGCAGCTCCAGGACTAGCGGAGCTAACACCGGGGAGCTGTTTTTT

j_call: TRBJ2-5
v_call: TRBV5-1
d_call: -
clone_size: few
cdr3_aa: CASSLGTQYF
cdr3_nt: TGCGCCAGCAGCTTGGGGACCCAGTACTTC

j_call: TRBJ1-6
v_call: TRBV6-6
d_call: TRBD1
clone_size: -
cdr3_aa: CASADRESSYNSPLHF
cdr3_nt: TGTGCCAGCGCGGACAGGGAGAGCTCCTATAATTCACCCCTCCACTTT

j_call: TRBJ1-1
v_call: TRBV5-4
d_call: TRBD1
clone_size: few
cdr3_aa: CASSLEGATEAFF
cdr3_nt: TGTGCCAGCAGCTTGGAGGGGGCGACCGAAGCTTTCTTT

j_call: TRBJ2-7
v_call: TRBV5-6
d_call: TRBD1
clone_size: once
cdr3_aa: CASSLVPGQAGYEQYF
cdr3_nt: TGTGCCAGCAGCTTGGTCCCGGGACAGGCGGGGTACGAGCAGTACTTC

j_call: TRBJ1-1
v_call: TRBV11-2
d_call: TRBD1
clone_size: -
cdr3_aa: CASSLGTGGKDTEAFF
cdr3_nt: TGTGCCAGCAGTCTAGGGACAGGGGGTAAGGACACTGAAGCTTTCTTT

j_call: TRBJ2-2
v_call: TRBV7-9
d_call: -
clone_size: -
cdr3_aa: CASSPSAGAYTGELFF
cdr3_nt: TGTGCCAGCAGCCCGTCGGCGGGGGCTTACACCGGGGAGCTGTTTTTT

j_call: TRBJ1-2
v_call: TRBV2
d_call: -
clone_size: -
cdr3_aa: CATPGVEGYTF
cdr3_nt: TGTGCCACCCCGGGGGTCGAGGGCTACACCTTC

j_call: TRBJ2-7
v_call: TRBV11-3
d_call: -
clone_size: -
cdr3_aa: CASSLDPSYEQYF
cdr3_nt: TGTGCCAGCAGCTTAGATCCGTCCTACGAGCAGTACTTC

j_call: TRBJ1-1
v_call: TRBV6-5
d_call: TRBD1
clone_size: -
cdr3_aa: CASRTGGEAFF
cdr3_nt: TGTGCCAGCAGAACAGGGGGGGAAGCTTTCTTT

j_call: TRBJ2-7
v_call: TRBV28
d_call: TRBD1
clone_size: -
cdr3_aa: CASSETGGSRKQYF
cdr3_nt: TGTGCCAGCAGTGAAACAGGGGGAAGCAGGAAGCAGTACTTC

j_call: TRBJ2-5
v_call: TRBV4-3
d_call: TRBD1
clone_size: -
cdr3_aa: CASSQDRAQETQYF
cdr3_nt: TGCGCCAGCAGCCAGGACAGGGCACAAGAGACCCAGTACTTC